This is a list of T cell receptor beta chains from one sample in a study of siplizumab effects on memory and regulatory T cells. Clones were sequenced by immunoSEQ multiplex PCR, and TCRdb holds only the in-frame ones, with some missing. The sample lists 100,000 or so clones; about 93% were seen once. Sequenced: non-Treg CD4+ T cells sorted from blood. Source of these receptors: a human donor in good health. Both conserved end residues are trimmed from each CDR3.

CDR3aa | j_gene | v_gene | len
AWTRGWGYNEQF | TRBJ2-1 | TRBV30 | 12
ASSQDMPGSGNTIY | TRBJ1-3 | TRBV14 | 14
ATSRSSPEKLF | TRBJ1-4 | TRBV15 | 11
ASSSDRANYGYT | TRBJ1-2 | TRBV6-5 | 12
ASSLVTSTGNEQF | TRBJ2-1 | TRBV7-6 | 13
SVVDRGNQPQH | TRBJ1-5 | TRBV29-1 | 11
ASLWEQY | TRBJ2-7 | TRBV6-5 | 7
ASRNRQGEAGEPQH | TRBJ1-5 | TRBV5-4 | 14
ASMKQGLQYTAF | TRBJ1-1 | TRBV6-1 | 12
AISERGGDTEAF | TRBJ1-1 | TRBV10-3 | 12
ASSRTGGQTGTNEKLF | TRBJ1-4 | TRBV11-2 | 16
ATSPTLAGGAYEQY | TRBJ2-7 | TRBV15 | 14
ASSYTGTHRNTIY | TRBJ1-3 | TRBV27 | 13
ASGQRDGVNEQF | TRBJ2-1 | TRBV12-5 | 12
ASSEIQGEVTDTQY | TRBJ2-3 | TRBV9 | 14
ASSQSLGNTIY | TRBJ1-3 | TRBV14 | 11
ASSLHLAVNTGELF | TRBJ2-2 | TRBV11-2 | 14
ASSLRLVGFLYEQY | TRBJ2-7 | TRBV11-2 | 14
ASSPRGPYNEQF | TRBJ2-1 | TRBV13 | 12
ASSDRTRPQH | TRBJ1-5 | TRBV6-6 | 10
ASGPGTRVFETQY | TRBJ2-5 | TRBV12-5 | 13
ASSQMTPLGNIQY | TRBJ2-4 | TRBV2 | 13
ASSNNRGAYEQY | TRBJ2-7 | TRBV6-6 | 12
ASSVGSLSYNEQF | TRBJ2-1 | TRBV2 | 13
ASSLTNGGGSNQPQH | TRBJ1-5 | TRBV18 | 15
ASSLTPPYNEQF | TRBJ2-1 | TRBV18 | 12
ASSQDKIRARVNTEAF | TRBJ1-1 | TRBV14 | 16
ASRPRGRGWGNQPQH | TRBJ1-5 | TRBV12-2 | 15
ASSAPYEQY | TRBJ2-7 | TRBV28 | 9
ASSDGQGLPKNIQY | TRBJ2-4 | TRBV2 | 14
ASSFGTAYGYT | TRBJ1-2 | TRBV14 | 11
SVDRGPNTEAF | TRBJ1-1 | TRBV29-1 | 11
ASTRGQNYGYT | TRBJ1-2 | TRBV13 | 11
ASIQGQVFTGELF | TRBJ2-2 | TRBV23-1 | 13
ASSDHEETQY | TRBJ2-5 | TRBV2 | 10
ASSLGGGNYQPQH | TRBJ1-5 | TRBV5-5 | 13
SVVRQGKTEAF | TRBJ1-1 | TRBV29-1 | 11
ATSTGLALKSYNEQF | TRBJ2-1 | TRBV15 | 15
ASSLRSGVNEQF | TRBJ2-1 | TRBV11-3 | 12
ASSDDRNEKLF | TRBJ1-4 | TRBV5-4 | 11
ASSETGPQEQY | TRBJ2-7 | TRBV7-9 | 11
SAIWGRLQY | TRBJ2-4 | TRBV20-1 | 9
ASSLTGRREQY | TRBJ2-7 | TRBV19 | 11
ASSLRPQIYGYT | TRBJ1-2 | TRBV5-1 | 12
ASSTTFTGETQY | TRBJ2-5 | TRBV6-1 | 12
ACRDRGTSGNTIY | TRBJ1-3 | TRBV2 | 13
ASSTQTQSSSETQY | TRBJ2-5 | TRBV18 | 14
ASQAQAGSSTDTQY | TRBJ2-3 | TRBV19 | 14
ASTDKMEGYT | TRBJ1-2 | TRBV19 | 10
ASSLRQNGYT | TRBJ1-2 | TRBV7-9 | 10
ATGGRWTYNEQF | TRBJ2-1 | TRBV5-4 | 12
ASSRGSGLAGITDTQY | TRBJ2-3 | TRBV11-2 | 16